One and the same sample provided the 6 T cell receptor beta chains below, sequenced in a study of cytomegalovirus exposure and HLA in healthy donors. It was with 60 Vbeta and 13 Jbeta primers that the PCR ran. Libraries were prepared by immunoSEQ multiplex PCR; TCRdb keeps only in-frame clonotypes and omits some of them. The profile covers approximately 150,000 clones, with 68% appearing a single time and roughly 1.4% taken by the ten largest. Sequencing input: PBMCs. The receptors derive from a man aged 50 or older in good health and CMV-seronegative.

This clone has a handful of counts. This chain's CDR3 is CASRETGRIEKLFF. The CDR3 nucleotides are TGTGCCAGCAGGGAGACAGGGAGGATTGAAAAACTGTTTTTT. The chain links TRBV6-5 to TRBJ1-4; 7 bases fit TRBD1. CDR1 and CDR2 (germline): MNHEY, SVGAGI. Trimming cost V 6 bases and J 7 bases; bases outside gene matches: 8. This CDR3 comprises 14 residues.

This clone has more than one count but fewer than ten. In DNA form, the CDR3 reads TGTGCCAGCAGCGTACAGGGTAACACTGAAGCTTTCTTT. Its protein product is CASSVQGNTEAFF. The genes are TRBV7-6 and TRBJ1-1, with D possibly matching TRBD1 (6 bases). The germline gives CDR1 SGHVS, CDR2 FNYEAQ. The CDR3 loop spans 13 amino acids. Trimming removed 5 bases at V and 2 bases at J, with 9 bases between.

V and J are TRBV5-1 and TRBJ2-7, with 7 positions matching TRBD2. In germline, CDR1 is SGHRS, CDR2 YFSETQ. Trimming at V came to 0 bases and at J to 0 bases, leaving 3 bases not matched to a gene. This CDR3 region has 15 residues. Here the CDR3 reads CASSLERGPSYEQYF. CDR3 bases: TGCGCCAGCAGCTTGGAGCGGGGTCCCTCCTACGAGCAGTACTTC.

This clone was seen only once. V usage is TRBV4-2 and J usage is TRBJ1-2, with D unclear. Trimming stripped 3 bases from V and 2 bases from J, with 13 bases between. The CDR3 is 15 residues long. CDR1 and CDR2 from the germline V gene are LGHNA and YNFKEQ. In DNA form, the CDR3 reads TGTGCCAGCAGCCAGGGGATAGCGGCCAACTATGGCTACACCTTC. Translating gives CASSQGIAANYGYTF.

This sequence joins TRBV4-1 and TRBJ2-5; TRBD2 matches at 14 bases. This CDR3 region has 17 residues. The germline V gene encodes CDR1 MGHRA and CDR2 YSYEKL. After removal of 1 base from V and 3 bases from J, the junction contained 4 bases not matched to a gene. The CDR3 loop reads CASSQVGLAGGKETQYF. The CDR3 nucleotides read TGCGCCAGCAGCCAAGTCGGACTAGCGGGGGGTAAAGAGACCCAGTACTTC.

In its sample, this clone was seen a few times. This chain links TRBV11-2 with TRBJ1-3, with D possibly TRBD1 on 5 matching bases. CDR1 and CDR2 (germline): SGHAT, FQNNGV. The CDR3 extends over 17 amino acids. With 1 base removed from V and 2 bases from J, the gap between germline ends came to 15 bases. Written as DNA, the CDR3 is TGTGCCAGCAGCTTAGTTGGGGACTCAAGACCTGGAAACACCATATATTTT. Amino acids: CASSLVGDSRPGNTIYF.